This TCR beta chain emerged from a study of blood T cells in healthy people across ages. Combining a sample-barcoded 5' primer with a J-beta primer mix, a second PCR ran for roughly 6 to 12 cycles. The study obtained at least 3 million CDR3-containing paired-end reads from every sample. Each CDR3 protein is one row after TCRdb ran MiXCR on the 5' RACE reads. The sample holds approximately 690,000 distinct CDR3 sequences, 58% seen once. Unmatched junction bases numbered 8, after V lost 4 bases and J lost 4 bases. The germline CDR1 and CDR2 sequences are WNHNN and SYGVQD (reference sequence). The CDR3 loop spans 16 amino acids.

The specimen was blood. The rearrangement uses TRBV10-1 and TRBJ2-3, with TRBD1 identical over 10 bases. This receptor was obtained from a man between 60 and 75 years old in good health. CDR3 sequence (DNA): TGCGCCAGCAGTGCCCCCGGGACAGGGGCTTCAGATACGCAGTATTTT. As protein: CASSAPGTGASDTQYF.